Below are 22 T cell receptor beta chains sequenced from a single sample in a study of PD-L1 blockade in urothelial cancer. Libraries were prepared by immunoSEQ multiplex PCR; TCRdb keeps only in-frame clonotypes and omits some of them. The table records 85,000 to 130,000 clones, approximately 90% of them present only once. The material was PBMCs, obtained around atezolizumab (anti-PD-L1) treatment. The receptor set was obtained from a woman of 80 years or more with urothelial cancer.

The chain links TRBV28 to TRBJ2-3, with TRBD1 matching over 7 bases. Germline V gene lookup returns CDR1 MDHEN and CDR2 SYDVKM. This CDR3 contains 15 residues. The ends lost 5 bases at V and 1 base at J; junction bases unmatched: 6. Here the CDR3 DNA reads TGTGCCAGCAGTGAACCAGGGGGAGGCACAGATACGCAGTATTTT. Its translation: CASSEPGGGTDTQYF. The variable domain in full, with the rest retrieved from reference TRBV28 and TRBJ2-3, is DVKVTQSSRYLVKRTGEKVFLECVQDMDHENMFWYRQDPGLGLRLIYFSYDVKMKEKGDIPEGYSVSREKKERFSLILESASTNQTSMYLCASSEPGGGTDTQYFGPGTRLTVL.

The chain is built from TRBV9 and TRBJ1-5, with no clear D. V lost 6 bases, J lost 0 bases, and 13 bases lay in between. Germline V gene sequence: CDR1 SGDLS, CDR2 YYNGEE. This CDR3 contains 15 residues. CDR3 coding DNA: TGTGCCAGCACCCCGGGTAGATTTAGCAATCAGCCCCAGCATTTT. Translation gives CASTPGRFSNQPQHF.

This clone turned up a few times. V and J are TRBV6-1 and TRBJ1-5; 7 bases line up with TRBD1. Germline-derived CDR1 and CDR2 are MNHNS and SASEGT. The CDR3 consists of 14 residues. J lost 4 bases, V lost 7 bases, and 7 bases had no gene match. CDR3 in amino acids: CASIWEQGNQPQHF. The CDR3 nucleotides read TGTGCCAGCATTTGGGAACAGGGGAATCAGCCCCAGCATTTT.

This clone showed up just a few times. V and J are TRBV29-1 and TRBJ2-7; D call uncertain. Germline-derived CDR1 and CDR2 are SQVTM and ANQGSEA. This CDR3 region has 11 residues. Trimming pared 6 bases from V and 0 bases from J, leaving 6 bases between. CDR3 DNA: TGCAGCGTCGGTAGCTCCTACGAGCAGTACTTC. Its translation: CSVGSSYEQYF.

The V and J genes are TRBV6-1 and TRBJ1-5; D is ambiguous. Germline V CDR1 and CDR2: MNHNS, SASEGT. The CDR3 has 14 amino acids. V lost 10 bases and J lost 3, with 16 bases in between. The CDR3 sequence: CATTGGSDNQPQHF. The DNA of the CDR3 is TGTGCCACCACGGGAGGGAGTGACAATCAGCCCCAGCATTTT.

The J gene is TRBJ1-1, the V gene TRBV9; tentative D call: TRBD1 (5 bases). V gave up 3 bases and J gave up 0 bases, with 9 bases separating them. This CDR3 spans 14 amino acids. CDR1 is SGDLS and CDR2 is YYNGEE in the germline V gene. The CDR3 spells CASSASGMNTEAFF. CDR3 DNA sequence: TGTGCCAGCAGCGCCTCAGGGATGAACACTGAAGCTTTCTTT.

The CDR3 DNA reads TGTGCCAGTGCCCCGAGGCAGCACTATGGCTACACCTTC. Its protein product is CASAPRQHYGYTF. This chain links TRBV2 with TRBJ1-2; no clear D gene. Trimming removed 9 bases from V and 3 bases from J, with 14 bases in between. The CDR3 spans 13 residues. Germline V gene lookup returns CDR1 SNHLY and CDR2 FYNNEI.

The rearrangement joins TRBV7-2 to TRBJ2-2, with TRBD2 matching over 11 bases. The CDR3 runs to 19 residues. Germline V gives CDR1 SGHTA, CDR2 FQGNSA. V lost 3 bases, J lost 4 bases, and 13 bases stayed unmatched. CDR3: CASSFLVRLAGPSTGELFF. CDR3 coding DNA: TGTGCCAGCAGCTTCCTTGTTAGACTAGCGGGACCTTCCACCGGGGAGCTGTTTTTT.

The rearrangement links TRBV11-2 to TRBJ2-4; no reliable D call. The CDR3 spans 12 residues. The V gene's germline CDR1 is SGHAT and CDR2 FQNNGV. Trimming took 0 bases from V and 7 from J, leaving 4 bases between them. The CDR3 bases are TGTGCCAGCAGCTTAGATCGTAACATTCAGTACTTC. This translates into CASSLDRNIQYF.

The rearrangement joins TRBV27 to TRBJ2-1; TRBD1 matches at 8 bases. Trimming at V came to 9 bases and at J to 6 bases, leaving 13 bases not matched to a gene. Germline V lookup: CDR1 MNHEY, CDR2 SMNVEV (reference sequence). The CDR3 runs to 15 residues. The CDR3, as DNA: TGTGCCAGTAGAACTGATGGGACAGGAAGCAATGAGCAGTTCTTC. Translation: CASRTDGTGSNEQFF.

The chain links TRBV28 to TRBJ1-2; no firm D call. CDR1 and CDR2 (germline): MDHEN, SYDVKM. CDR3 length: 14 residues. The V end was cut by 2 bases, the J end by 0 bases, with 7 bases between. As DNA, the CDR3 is TGTGCCAGCAGTTTAATTCAGGCTAACTATGGCTACACCTTC. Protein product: CASSLIQANYGYTF.

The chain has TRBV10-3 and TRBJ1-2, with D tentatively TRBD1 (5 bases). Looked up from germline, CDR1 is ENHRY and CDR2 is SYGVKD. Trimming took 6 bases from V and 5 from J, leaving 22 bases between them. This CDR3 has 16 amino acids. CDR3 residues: CAIRTPLAGQRYGYTF. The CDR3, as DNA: TGTGCCATCAGAACTCCCCTAGCGGGGCAACGATATGGCTACACCTTC.

The CDR3 coding sequence is TGTGCCAGCAGCCGCGCAGGGGGCACTGAAGCTTTCTTT. Residues: CASSRAGGTEAFF. The gene calls are TRBV14 and TRBJ1-1, with 7 bases matching TRBD1. The V gene's germline CDR1 is SGHDN and CDR2 FVKESK. The CDR3 loop spans 13 amino acids. The J segment lost 4 bases and the V segment lost 4 bases, leaving 3 bases of the junction unmatched.

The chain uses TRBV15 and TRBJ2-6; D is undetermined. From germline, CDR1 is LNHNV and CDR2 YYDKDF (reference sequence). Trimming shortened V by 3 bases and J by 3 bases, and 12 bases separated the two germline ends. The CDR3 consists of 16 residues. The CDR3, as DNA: TGTGCCACCAGCAGGGGCCTGACGGATGGGGCCAACGTCCTGACTTTC. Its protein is CATSRGLTDGANVLTF.

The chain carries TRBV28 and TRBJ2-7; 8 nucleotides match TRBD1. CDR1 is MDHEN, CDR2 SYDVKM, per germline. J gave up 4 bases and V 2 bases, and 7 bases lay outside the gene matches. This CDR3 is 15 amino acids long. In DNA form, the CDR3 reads TGTGCCAGCAGTTTAGGGGGACAGGCCGCATACGAGCAGTACTTC. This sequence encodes CASSLGGQAAYEQYF.

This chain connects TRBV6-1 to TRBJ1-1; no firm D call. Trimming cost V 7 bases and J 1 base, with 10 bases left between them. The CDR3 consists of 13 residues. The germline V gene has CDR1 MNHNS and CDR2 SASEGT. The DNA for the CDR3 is TGTGCCAGCATGATTTACAGGAACACTGAAGCTTTCTTT. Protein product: CASMIYRNTEAFF.

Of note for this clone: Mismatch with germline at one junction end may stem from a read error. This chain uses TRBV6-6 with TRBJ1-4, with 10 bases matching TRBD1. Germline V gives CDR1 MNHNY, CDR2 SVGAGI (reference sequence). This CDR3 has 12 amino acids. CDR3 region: CASSYSTRDRGF. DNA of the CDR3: TGTGCCAGCAGTTACTCGACAAGGGACAGGGGTTTT.

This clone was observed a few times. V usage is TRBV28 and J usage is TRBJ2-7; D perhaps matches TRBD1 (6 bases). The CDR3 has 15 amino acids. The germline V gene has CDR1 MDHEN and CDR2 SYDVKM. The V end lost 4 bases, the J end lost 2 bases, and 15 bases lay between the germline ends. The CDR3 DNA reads TGTGCCAGCAGTTCTCTAAAGGACAGAACCTACGAGCAGTACTTC. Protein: CASSSLKDRTYEQYF.

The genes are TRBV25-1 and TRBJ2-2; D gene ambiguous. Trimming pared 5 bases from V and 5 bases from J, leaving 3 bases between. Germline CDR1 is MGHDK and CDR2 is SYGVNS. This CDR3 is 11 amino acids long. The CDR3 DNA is TGTGCCAGCAGTCGTACCGGGGAGCTGTTTTTT. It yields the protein CASSRTGELFF.

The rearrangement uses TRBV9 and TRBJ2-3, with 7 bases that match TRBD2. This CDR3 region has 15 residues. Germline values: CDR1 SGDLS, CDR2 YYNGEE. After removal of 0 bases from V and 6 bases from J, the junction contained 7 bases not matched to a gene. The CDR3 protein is CASSVEASGRDTQYF. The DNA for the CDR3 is TGTGCCAGCAGCGTAGAGGCTAGCGGAAGGGATACGCAGTATTTT.

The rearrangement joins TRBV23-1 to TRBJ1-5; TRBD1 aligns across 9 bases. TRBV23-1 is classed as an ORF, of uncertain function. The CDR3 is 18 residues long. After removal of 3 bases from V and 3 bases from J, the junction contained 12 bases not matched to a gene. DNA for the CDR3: TGCGCCAGCAGTCACTCCAGGGGGGACAGGGTCTACAATCAGCCCCAGCATTTT. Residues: CASSHSRGDRVYNQPQHF.

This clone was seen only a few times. The CDR3 sequence: CASSPEGDQAFF. CDR3 in DNA: TGTGCCAGCTCACCCGAGGGAGACCAAGCTTTCTTT. The chain recombines TRBV18 with TRBJ1-1; D is uncertain. V lost 3 bases and J lost 9, with 11 bases in between. This CDR3 has 12 amino acids. Germline V CDR1 and CDR2: KGHSH, LQKENI.